These 26 T cell receptor beta chains were all obtained from the same sample, sequenced in a study of cytomegalovirus exposure and HLA in healthy donors (dated by TCRdb to about 2017). The library was produced with the immunoSEQ multiplex PCR assay. For the multiplex PCR, a mixture combining 60 forward primers for TCR Vbeta segments and 13 reverse primers for TCR Jbeta segments was used. TCRdb limited this immuneACCESS table to in-frame rearrangements with V and J called. A share of clones is missing; checked studies link under half to unresolved V genes, and the rest is unexplained. The sample has some 150,000 clones on record, 65% to 80% of them singletons. The leading ten clones occupy around 3.7% of the sample. The sequenced sample consisted of PBMCs. The origin of the receptors is a male donor in good health and CMV-seronegative.

This CDR3 reads CASSSKRGGFNEQFF. In nucleotides, the CDR3 is TGTGCCAGCAGTAGTAAGCGGGGGGGCTTCAATGAGCAGTTCTTC. The V and J genes are TRBV7-3 and TRBJ2-1; 10 nucleotides line up with TRBD2. Germline CDR1 is SGHTA and CDR2 is FQGTGA. J lost 6 bases, V lost 6 bases, and 8 bases had no gene match. The CDR3 covers 15 residues. The full variable domain, rest sourced from reference TRBV7-3 and TRBJ2-1, is GAGVSQTPSNKVTEKGKYVELRCDPISGHTALYWYRQSLGQGPEFLIYFQGTGAADDSGLPNDRFFAVRPEGSVSTLKIQRTERGDSAVYLCASSSKRGGFNEQFFGPGTRLTVL.

The CDR3 DNA follows: TGTGCCAGCAGTTTAAATCCCAGGGGACTAGCGGGACTCTCCTACAATGAGCAGTTCTTC. Translating gives CASSLNPRGLAGLSYNEQFF. This chain uses TRBV27 with TRBJ2-1; 13 bases map to TRBD2. This CDR3 is built from 20 residues. V lost 2 bases and J lost 0; bases outside the gene matches: 10. CDR1 and CDR2 (germline): MNHEY, SMNVEV (reference sequence).

There are a few counts of this clone. The chain is built from TRBV27 and TRBJ2-7, with TRBD1 matching over 9 bases. Trimming cost V 5 bases and J 3 bases; bases outside gene matches: 2. CDR3 size: 13 residues. The germline gives CDR1 MNHEY, CDR2 SMNVEV (reference sequence). The CDR3 region is CASSVTGGYEQYF. CDR3 in DNA: TGTGCCAGCAGTGTGACAGGGGGCTACGAGCAGTACTTC.

The chain couples TRBV6-5 to TRBJ2-2; D gene unclear. The germline V gene encodes CDR1 MNHEY and CDR2 SVGAGI. This CDR3 comprises 16 residues. Trimming took 4 bases from V and 2 from J, leaving 14 bases between them. The CDR3 loop is CASSSEERVNTGELFF. CDR3 DNA sequence: TGTGCCAGCAGTTCAGAGGAGCGAGTAAACACCGGGGAGCTGTTTTTT.

The chain uses TRBV10-3 and TRBJ2-1; 7 nucleotides match TRBD2. This CDR3 comprises 14 residues. V was clipped by 9 bases and J by 5 bases; unmatched bases: 10. CDR1 and CDR2 from the germline V gene are ENHRY and SYGVKD. The CDR3: CAIAGEAEHNEQFF. The CDR3 nucleotides are TGTGCCATTGCGGGAGAAGCGGAGCACAATGAGCAGTTCTTC.

The chain combines TRBV5-1 with TRBJ2-7, with a possible D match to TRBD1 (5 bases). CDR1 and CDR2 (germline): SGHRS, YFSETQ. CDR3 length: 15 amino acids. Trimming pared 6 bases from V and 0 bases from J, leaving 16 bases between. CDR3 residues: CASNFGQGRSYEQYF. As DNA, the CDR3 is TGCGCCAGCAACTTCGGGCAGGGTCGCTCCTACGAGCAGTACTTC.

This clone was found a few times. V usage is TRBV11-2 and J usage is TRBJ2-6; TRBD1 is a possible D gene (6 bases). The CDR3 spans 16 residues. Germline lookup yields CDR1 SGHAT and CDR2 FQNNGV. Trimming removed 5 bases from V and 4 bases from J, with 15 bases in between. CDR3 sequence: CASSPRTGTGANVLTF. DNA for the CDR3: TGTGCCAGCAGCCCCCGAACAGGGACCGGGGCCAACGTCCTGACTTTC.

The rearrangement uses TRBV11-2 and TRBJ1-2, with 8 bases that match TRBD1. V shed 5 bases, J shed 7 bases, and the junction held 6 bases outside the gene matches. The CDR3 is 13 residues long. CDR1 is SGHAT, CDR2 FQNNGV, per germline. The CDR3, as DNA: TGTGCCAGCAGCCACCCAGGGGGCACTGGCTACACCTTC. It encodes CASSHPGGTGYTF.

The genes are TRBV5-8 and TRBJ2-3; TRBD2 aligns across 9 bases. V shed 4 bases and J 2 bases; nucleotides not matched to a gene: 8. Germline CDR1 SGHTS, CDR2 YDEGEE. The CDR3 is 16 amino acids. The CDR3 loop is CASSQTLAGPTDTQYF. The CDR3 bases are TGTGCCAGCAGCCAGACTCTAGCGGGGCCCACAGATACGCAGTATTTT.

J is TRBJ2-7 and V is TRBV6-5, with TRBD2 as a possible D gene (6 bases). This CDR3 is built from 14 residues. V gave up 7 bases and J gave up 2 bases, with 15 bases separating them. The germline CDR1 and CDR2 sequences are MNHEY and SVGAGI. The CDR3 DNA reads TGTGCCAGCACCGACGGGCCGGGAGCCTACGAGCAGTACTTC. Its protein is CASTDGPGAYEQYF.

V usage is TRBV7-3 and J usage is TRBJ2-2; 10 nucleotides agree with TRBD1. This CDR3 region has 15 residues. V was pared by 5 bases and J by 6 bases, with 6 bases of the junction left unmatched. CDR1 and CDR2 from the germline V gene are SGHTA and FQGTGA. The CDR3 here is CASSRTGGEAGELFF. In nucleotides, the CDR3 is TGTGCCAGCAGCCGGACAGGGGGAGAGGCCGGGGAGCTGTTTTTT.

The CDR3 sequence is CASSGGGLGLLLSYNEQFF. The CDR3 region has the DNA TGTGCCAGCAGCGGGGGGGGACTAGGCCTACTACTCTCCTACAATGAGCAGTTCTTC. The chain joins TRBV7-2 to TRBJ2-1; 8 nucleotides line up with TRBD2. Trimming at V came to 5 bases and at J to 0 bases, leaving 15 bases not matched to a gene. Germline V gene sequence: CDR1 SGHTA, CDR2 FQGNSA. CDR3 length equals 19 residues. The variable domain in full, completed from reference TRBV7-2 and TRBJ2-1, reads GAGVSQSPSNKVTEKGKDVELRCDPISGHTALYWYRQSLGQGLEFLIYFQGNSAPDKSGLPSDRFSAERTGGSVSTLTIQRTQQEDSAVYLCASSGGGLGLLLSYNEQFFGPGTRLTVL.

The chain carries TRBV15 and TRBJ1-1; TRBD1 aligns across 9 bases. Germline V lookup: CDR1 LNHNV, CDR2 YYDKDF (reference sequence). After removal of 11 bases from V and 6 bases from J, the junction contained 10 bases not matched to a gene. The CDR3 sequence is 13 residues long. The CDR3, as DNA: TGTGCCTCGGGGGACAGGGCCCATTCTGAAGCTTTCTTT. Its protein is CASGDRAHSEAFF. The variable domain in full, with the rest retrieved from reference TRBV15 and TRBJ1-1, is DAMVIQNPRYQVTQFGKPVTLSCSQTLNHNVMYWYQQKSSQAPKLLFHYYDKDFNNEADTPDNFQSRRPNTSFCFLDIRSPGLGDTAMYLCASGDRAHSEAFFGQGTRLTVV.

This chain connects TRBV4-1 to TRBJ2-6; a possible D gene is TRBD2 (6 bases). Germline values: CDR1 MGHRA, CDR2 YSYEKL. This CDR3 region has 19 residues. V shed 2 bases and J shed 2 bases, with 19 bases lying between them. The CDR3 DNA sequence: TGCGCCAGCAGCCAAACCACGGTGCGGGGACCCACTGGGGCCAACGTCCTGACTTTC. Translated: CASSQTTVRGPTGANVLTF.

V and J are TRBV18 and TRBJ2-1; tentatively, D is TRBD1 (6 bases). Germline assignment: CDR1 KGHSH and CDR2 LQKENI. The CDR3 has 16 residues. Trimming removed 3 bases at V and 4 bases at J, with 16 bases between. CDR3 sequence (DNA): TGTGCCAGCTCACCCCAGAGAGGGGGACCTTACAATGAGCAGTTCTTC. Encoded protein: CASSPQRGGPYNEQFF.

The chain is built from TRBV7-9 and TRBJ1-2; D call uncertain. CDR1 and CDR2 (germline): SEHNR, FQNEAQ (reference sequence). This CDR3 has 14 residues. The V and J ends lost 1 base and 1 base respectively, with 7 bases between them. This chain's CDR3 is CASSLGGDNYGYTF. The CDR3 coding sequence is TGTGCCAGCAGCTTAGGGGGAGATAACTATGGCTACACCTTC.

This chain uses TRBV25-1 with TRBJ1-4; D is undetermined. This CDR3 has 14 amino acids. Trimming took 0 bases from V and 5 from J, leaving 7 bases between them. The germline V gene encodes CDR1 MGHDK and CDR2 SYGVNS. In DNA form, the CDR3 reads TGTGCCAGCAGTGAATATTCTTTGAATGAAAAACTGTTTTTT. Its protein product is CASSEYSLNEKLFF.

The chain joins TRBV6-1 to TRBJ1-1, with TRBD1 identical over 8 bases. The CDR3 spans 15 residues. V lost 6 bases and J lost 0; bases outside the gene matches: 6. Germline V gives CDR1 MNHNS, CDR2 SASEGT. The CDR3 loop is CASRTGELMNTEAFF. The CDR3 region has the DNA TGTGCCAGCAGGACAGGGGAGTTAATGAACACTGAAGCTTTCTTT.

The chain is built from TRBV5-1 and TRBJ1-1; D is unclear. Between the trimmed V and J ends, which lost 0 bases and 1 base, there was a span of 10 bases. The CDR3 is 15 amino acids. Germline V gene lookup returns CDR1 SGHRS and CDR2 YFSETQ. DNA of the CDR3: TGCGCCAGCAGCTTGGGGGGAGTAGCGAACACTGAAGCTTTCTTT. Protein product: CASSLGGVANTEAFF.

This clone was seen a single time. The CDR3 here is CAQQGDLAQPQHF. The CDR3 coding sequence is TGTGCCCAACAGGGGGATTTAGCTCAGCCCCAGCATTTT. This chain uses TRBV10-3 with TRBJ1-5; 8 nucleotides match TRBD1. This CDR3 comprises 13 residues. In germline, CDR1 is ENHRY, CDR2 SYGVKD. V lost 11 bases and J lost 6; bases outside the gene matches: 9.

The chain links TRBV9 to TRBJ1-2, with D possibly matching TRBD1 (5 bases). CDR3 length: 14 residues. Trimming shortened V by 5 bases and J by 4 bases, and 15 bases separated the two germline ends. The germline V gene has CDR1 SGDLS and CDR2 YYNGEE. CDR3 residues: CASRGGGIAYGYTF. In DNA, the CDR3 is TGTGCCAGCAGGGGGGGAGGCATTGCCTATGGCTACACCTTC.

This chain uses TRBV15 with TRBJ2-1, with D maybe TRBD2 (5 bases). Germline V lookup: CDR1 LNHNV, CDR2 YYDKDF (reference sequence). The CDR3 runs to 16 residues. The V end was cut by 3 bases, the J end by 4 bases, with 16 bases between. Written as DNA, the CDR3 is TGTGCCACCAGCAGCTCAGGAGGAACTCAATACAATGAGCAGTTCTTC. Its protein product is CATSSSGGTQYNEQFF.

This clone was seen more than once but under ten times. The gene calls are TRBV6-5 and TRBJ1-1; no clear D gene. V shed 7 bases and J shed 0 bases, with 9 bases lying between them. The CDR3 covers 13 residues. Germline V CDR1 and CDR2: MNHEY, SVGAGI. The CDR3 region is CASIDRVNTEAFF. The CDR3 nucleotides read TGTGCCAGCATAGATCGAGTGAACACTGAAGCTTTCTTT.

This sequence joins TRBV6-1 and TRBJ2-7; D might be TRBD1 (6 bases). The length of the CDR3 is 14 residues. The germline V gene has CDR1 MNHNS and CDR2 SASEGT. V was trimmed by 1 base and J by 6 bases, leaving 13 bases between them. DNA for the CDR3: TGTGCCAGCAGTGAAGGGGGACAAAAACGCGAGCAGTACTTC. This sequence encodes CASSEGGQKREQYF.

This CDR3 reads CASRGKAVYGYTF. The DNA of the CDR3 is TGTGCCAGCAGGGGCAAGGCTGTCTATGGCTACACCTTC. This chain links TRBV6-6 with TRBJ1-2; D remains ambiguous. Trimming stripped 6 bases from V and 4 bases from J, with 12 bases between. Germline-derived CDR1 and CDR2 are MNHNY and SVGAGI (reference sequence). The CDR3 runs to 13 residues.

This clone has just a few counts. This chain's CDR3 is CAIGQENYGYTF. CDR3 nucleotides: TGTGCCATCGGACAGGAGAACTATGGCTACACCTTC. The rearrangement joins TRBV10-3 to TRBJ1-2; 7 positions agree with TRBD1. The junction had 2 bases not matched to a gene; V was cut back by 8 bases and J by 2 bases. Per the germline V gene, CDR1 is ENHRY and CDR2 is SYGVKD. CDR3 size: 12 residues.